Listed here is a single TCR beta chain. Its specificity is not known. CDR1 is KGHSH and CDR2 is LQKENI in the germline V gene. The ends were cut back, 6 bases at V and 3 bases at J, with 6 bases in the middle. CDR3 length equals 12 residues. These data originate in a study of spatial heterogeneity in lung cancer. Study as a whole: Within raw reads, each unique TCR and UMI combination appeared on average more than ten times.

Time point of the sample: sample taken at primary tumor resection. Whole RNA came from tumor, nontumor lung or frozen PBMC and was sequenced without being sorted. Samples were obtained from about 72 donors, all untreated early-stage non-small cell lung cancer patients. Study-level points and caveats: Resection saw ubiquitous expanded tumor TCRs appear in blood more than follow-up did.

TCRdb used MiXCR to reprocess the 5' RACE reads, holding one entry per CDR3 protein. The table lists 60,000 to 80,000 distinct CDR3 sequences, about an eighth of them singletons. The sample in question was PBMCs, obtained at surgery. The sequence was obtained from a male donor with early-stage non-small cell lung cancer. J is TRBJ1-3 and V is TRBV18; D call uncertain. CDR3 loop: CASSPDGNTIYF. CDR3 bases: TGTGCCAGCTCGCCTGATGGAAACACCATATATTTT.